The source of this T cell receptor beta chain is a study of T cell clonality in common variable immunodeficiency (dated by TCRdb to 2013 to 2016). Findings and caveats that apply to the study as a whole: Compared with healthy controls, CVID subjects showed increased TCRbeta clonality (t-test p = 0.018), a feature most characteristic of about a third of subjects. Patient heterogeneity within the CVID cohort put limits on correlating repertoire features with clinical complications. According to the authors, figuring out what caused the increased clonality in CVID would require sequencing the repertoires of T cell subpopulations. Although equal DNA input was used, an average of about 87,000 unique sequences per sample was obtained for controls, compared with around 32,000 for CVID samples. CVID TCRbeta sequences were reported to have fewer deletions and N-nucleotide insertions and to lack highly modified clones with 13 or more V deletions. Healthy controls shared more TCRbeta clones with each other than CVID subjects shared among themselves (p < 0.0001).

CDR1 is given as SGHRS and CDR2 as YFSETQ, both from the germline V gene. V lost 4 bases and J lost 5 bases, and the count of bases not matched to a germline gene is 6. From cysteine to phenylalanine, the CDR3 is 14 amino acids long. Shown are 33 bases from within the CDR3, in frame from base 1. Most CVID patients and most healthy controls were of Caucasian heritage. From each donor, roughly 4.5 to 8.5 ml of heparinized peripheral whole blood was collected. Genomic DNA from adults with common variable immune deficiency (CVID) and from healthy adult controls was the source for sequencing TCRbeta CDR3 repertoires. The control group comprised approximately 22 healthy adult volunteers, approximately 12 female and roughly ten male, aged about 23 to 70 years with a mean age of approximately 35. Diluted blood was density-centrifuged over Hypaque 1077 or Ficoll-Paque to isolate peripheral blood mononuclear cells. Genomic DNA was extracted from unsorted mononuclear cells by Qiagen column purification or by a centrifugation-based method.

For sequencing input, CVID and control samples contributed equivalent amounts of genomic DNA. For every sample, a 60 bp segment covering the rearranged TCRbeta CDR3 region was amplified and then sequenced. The immunoSEQ assay, a bias-corrected multiplex PCR combined with high-throughput sequencing, was used for TCRbeta amplification. In the authors' own workflow: Each unique nucleotide sequence was treated as a clone and annotated with V, D and J genes, copy number and frequency. Sequences were labeled productive if in frame, and non-productive if out of frame or containing stop codons. As previously described, Shannon's entropy was used to calculate clonality. Mean CDR3 Kyte-Doolittle hydropathy was derived from the predicted amino acid sequences of productive clones. The R hclust function was used to hierarchically cluster scaled V gene usage with Manhattan distance and complete linkage. Sharing of clones by CDR3 amino acid sequence was evaluated by resampling 12 repertoires per group over 100 rounds. The repertoires were searched for around 70 published EBV-specific and a few hundred published CMV-specific TCRbeta sequences. After a couple of CVID samples that produced fewer than 10,000 sequences were dropped from the analysis, roughly 42 CVID repertoires remained. Entries here come from immuneACCESS through TCRdb and include only in-frame sequences with V and J called. Some clones fail to appear in such tables; in the studies checked, an unresolved V gene covers under half of the shortfall, and the cause of the remainder is unknown. From that table come the V and J calls and clone size; the DNA was used to work out D and trimming. This sample was tabulated with over 50,000 clones, among which there are no singletons. In total, the top ten clones hold roughly 3.4% of the sample.

This clone was counted at least ten times. The specificity of this receptor is unknown. The read terminates 3 residues ahead of where the CDR3 ends, so the germline J gene completes it. The clonotype was recovered from a person between 18 and 69 years old in good health. The chain joins TRBV5-1 to TRBJ1-1; 9 bases in the junction line up with TRBD1. Sequencing used peripheral blood mononuclear cells. Partial CDR3 DNA: TGCGCCAGCAGCCCGTCGACAGGGGGTACTGAA. Protein translation: CASSPSTGGTE. The full CDR3 sequence reads CASSPSTGGTEAFF.